These 11 T cell receptor beta chains were all obtained from the same sample, sequenced in a study of shared clonotypes between healthy human individuals. Produced via immunoSEQ multiplex PCR; TCRdb's table is partial and in-frame only. The sample has about 1 million clones; more than 75% are singletons. What was sequenced was memory CD4+ T cells from PBMCs. Stated subset: CD45RA-negative fraction. All receptors come from a man aged 18 to 30 in good health. Some clones in this sample may be carry-over from other donors' samples.

The V gene is TRBV11-2, the J gene TRBJ1-1; D uncertain. The germline V gene encodes CDR1 SGHAT and CDR2 FQNNGV. This CDR3 has 12 amino acids. Trimming left V 4 bases short and J 0 bases short, with 3 bases between. This chain's CDR3 is CASSWVNTEAFF. DNA of the CDR3: TGTGCCAGCAGCTGGGTGAACACTGAAGCTTTCTTT.

The chain recombines TRBV9 with TRBJ1-5; no firm D call. The CDR3 has 14 amino acids. Germline V gives CDR1 SGDLS, CDR2 YYNGEE. V was pared by 0 bases and J by 6 bases, with 10 bases between. The CDR3 DNA is TGTGCCAGCAGCGTAGGTGATGTGGGTCAGCCCCAGCATTTT. Protein sequence: CASSVGDVGQPQHF.

The CDR3 coding sequence is TGTGCCAGCAGCTTAGTTGGGACTAGTAACACCGGGGAGCTGTTTTTT. This codes for CASSLVGTSNTGELFF. The chain uses TRBV7-3 and TRBJ2-2; TRBD2 matches at 8 bases. Germline trimming cut 2 bases from V and 2 bases from J; bases unmatched to any gene: 4. The CDR3 runs 16 residues. CDR1 is SGHTA, CDR2 FQGTGA, per germline.

The V gene is TRBV5-4, the J gene TRBJ2-7, with D tentatively TRBD1 (6 bases). V lost 5 bases, J lost 2 bases, and 11 bases lay in between. Germline lookup yields CDR1 SGHNT and CDR2 YYREEE (reference sequence). This CDR3 comprises 13 residues. The CDR3 reads CASSWGQTYEQYF. The CDR3 DNA follows: TGTGCCAGCAGTTGGGGACAAACCTACGAGCAGTACTTC. The full variable domain, completed using reference TRBV5-4 and TRBJ2-7, is ETGVTQSPTHLIKTRGQQVTLRCSSQSGHNTVSWYQQALGQGPQFIFQYYREEENGRGNFPPRFSGLQFPNYSSELNVNALELDDSALYLCASSWGQTYEQYFGPGTRLTVT.

As to this clone: Other DNA sequences from this sample encode an identical CDR3 as well. The chain couples TRBV20-1 to TRBJ2-3; D not certain. The CDR3 runs to 11 residues. Germline V gene data show CDR1 as DFQATT and CDR2 as SNEGSKA (reference sequence). V was pared by 4 bases and J by 4 bases, with 6 bases between. Written as DNA, the CDR3 is TGCAGTGCTAACCTCGCAGATACGCAGTATTTT. It translates to CSANLADTQYF.

V and J are TRBV4-3 and TRBJ1-5; D might be TRBD1 (5 bases). Germline lookup yields CDR1 LGHNA and CDR2 YSLEER. The CDR3 totals 14 residues. V lost 0 bases and J 7 bases, leaving 10 bases between the germline ends. The CDR3 sequence is CASSQDWGRQPQHF. The CDR3 DNA sequence: TGCGCCAGCAGCCAAGATTGGGGCAGGCAGCCCCAGCATTTT.

The chain employs TRBV4-3 and TRBJ2-1; possibly TRBD2 for D (5 bases). The germline CDR1 and CDR2 sequences are LGHNA and YSLEER. V shed 3 bases and J shed 0 bases, with 12 bases lying between them. The length of the CDR3 is 16 residues. CDR3 nucleotide sequence: TGCGCCAGCAGCCAGCAAACGGGGTCCTCCTACAATGAGCAGTTCTTC. Protein: CASSQQTGSSYNEQFF.

This clone was observed a single time. The rearrangement uses TRBV2 and TRBJ2-2, with 8 bases that match TRBD2. The CDR3 is 16 residues long. The ends lost 9 bases at V and 4 bases at J; junction bases unmatched: 13. CDR1 is SNHLY, CDR2 FYNNEI, per germline. The CDR3 DNA reads TGTGCCAGTAGCGGGTCCAGCGGGAGAGGCACCGGGGAGCTGTTTTTT. Amino acids: CASSGSSGRGTGELFF. Complete variable domain (other parts from reference TRBV2 and TRBJ2-2): EPEVTQTPSHQVTQMGQEVILRCVPISNHLYFYWYRQILGQKVEFLVSFYNNEISEKSEIFDDQFSVERPDGSNFTLKIRSTKLEDSAMYFCASSGSSGRGTGELFFGEGSRLTVL.

The chain's CDR3 is CASSVGLLGQETQYF. For the CDR3, the DNA is TGTGCCAGCAGTGTAGGACTATTGGGCCAAGAGACCCAGTACTTC. The V gene is TRBV28, the J gene TRBJ2-5, with D possibly TRBD2 on 6 matching bases. Germline CDR1 and CDR2: MDHEN and SYDVKM. Trimming stripped 5 bases from V and 1 base from J, with 14 bases between. This CDR3 has 15 residues.

The sample holds one count of this clone. The V and J genes are TRBV10-3 and TRBJ2-1; TRBD2 matches 16 bases. The CDR3 totals 17 residues. Germline-derived CDR1 and CDR2 are ENHRY and SYGVKD. With V trimmed by 7 bases and J by 8 bases, 11 bases remained unmatched. DNA for the CDR3: TGTGCCATCACCTCCGGGACTAGCGGGAGGGCCGTGGATGAGCAGTTCTTC. This encodes CAITSGTSGRAVDEQFF.

This clone was detected once. V and J are TRBV10-3 and TRBJ2-7; 8 bases match TRBD1. Germline lookup yields CDR1 ENHRY and CDR2 SYGVKD. The ends lost 2 bases at V and 6 bases at J; junction bases unmatched: 6. The CDR3 length is 14 residues. The CDR3 here is CAISEGRGLAEQYF. The CDR3 DNA sequence: TGTGCCATCAGTGAGGGCAGGGGGCTGGCCGAGCAGTACTTC.